This T cell receptor (beta chain) was recorded in a study of cytomegalovirus exposure and HLA in healthy donors. All the people who gave samples were healthy bone marrow donors. Donors were nominally healthy when sampled, though unrecorded immune exposures were likely. 60 Vbeta and 13 Jbeta primers were used in PCR. Data came from immunoSEQ multiplex PCR; TCRdb stores just in-frame clones and leaves some out. This table holds approximately 150,000 clones, roughly 80% found once. CDR1 and CDR2 (germline): SGHKS, YYEKEE (reference sequence). The V gene end was trimmed by 6 bases and the J gene end by 3 bases; junction bases not matched to a gene: 12. The CDR3 runs to 15 residues. In this sample, this clone turned up once.

The chain is built from TRBV5-5 and TRBJ2-7; 7 bases fit TRBD1. The clonotype comes from a man aged 45-60 years in good health and CMV-seropositive. The specimen sequenced was PBMCs. The CDR3 DNA sequence: TGTGCCAGCACTCAACAGACAGGGCTAAACTACGAGCAGTACTTC. This codes for CASTQQTGLNYEQYF.